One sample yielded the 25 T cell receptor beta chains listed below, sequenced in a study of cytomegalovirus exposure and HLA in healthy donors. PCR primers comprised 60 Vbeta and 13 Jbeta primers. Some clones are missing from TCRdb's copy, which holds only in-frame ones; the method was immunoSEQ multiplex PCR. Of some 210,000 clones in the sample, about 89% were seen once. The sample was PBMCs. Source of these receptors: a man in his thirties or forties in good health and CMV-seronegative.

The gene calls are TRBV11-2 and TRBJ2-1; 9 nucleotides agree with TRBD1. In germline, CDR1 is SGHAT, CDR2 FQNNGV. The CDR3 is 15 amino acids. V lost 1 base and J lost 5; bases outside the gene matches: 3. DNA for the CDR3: TGTGCCAGCAGCTTAGGGACAGGGGATGACAATGAGCAGTTCTTC. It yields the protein CASSLGTGDDNEQFF.

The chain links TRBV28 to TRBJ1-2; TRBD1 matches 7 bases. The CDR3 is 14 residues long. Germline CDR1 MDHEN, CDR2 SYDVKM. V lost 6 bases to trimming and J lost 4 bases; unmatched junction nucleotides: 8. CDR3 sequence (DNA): TGTGCCAGCAGCCCAGGGACAGTTCTCTATGGCTACACCTTC. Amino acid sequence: CASSPGTVLYGYTF.

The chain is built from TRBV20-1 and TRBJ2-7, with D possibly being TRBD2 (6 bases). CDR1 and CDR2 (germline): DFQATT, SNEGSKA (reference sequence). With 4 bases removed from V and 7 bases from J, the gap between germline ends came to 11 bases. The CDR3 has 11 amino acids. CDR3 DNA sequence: TGCAGTGCTATAGACCGGGGGGAGCAGTACTTC. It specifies CSAIDRGEQYF.

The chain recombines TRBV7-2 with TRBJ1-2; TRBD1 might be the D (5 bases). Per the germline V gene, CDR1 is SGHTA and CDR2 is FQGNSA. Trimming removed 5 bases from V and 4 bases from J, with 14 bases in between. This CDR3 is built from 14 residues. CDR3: CASSDRGVPYGYTF. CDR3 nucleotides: TGTGCCAGCAGCGACCGGGGGGTACCCTATGGCTACACCTTC.

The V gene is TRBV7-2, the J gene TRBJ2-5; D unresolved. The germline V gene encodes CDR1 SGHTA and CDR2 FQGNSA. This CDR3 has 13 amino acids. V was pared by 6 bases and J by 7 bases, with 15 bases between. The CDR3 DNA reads TGTGCCAGCAGGAACTCACGCCCGGGGACCCAGTACTTC. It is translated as CASRNSRPGTQYF.

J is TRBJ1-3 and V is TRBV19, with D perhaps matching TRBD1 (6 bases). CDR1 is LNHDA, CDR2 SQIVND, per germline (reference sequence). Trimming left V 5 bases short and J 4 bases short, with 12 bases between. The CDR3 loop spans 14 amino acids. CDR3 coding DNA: TGTGCCAGTAGTCCCGCGGACAGCGGAAACACCATATATTTT. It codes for CASSPADSGNTIYF.

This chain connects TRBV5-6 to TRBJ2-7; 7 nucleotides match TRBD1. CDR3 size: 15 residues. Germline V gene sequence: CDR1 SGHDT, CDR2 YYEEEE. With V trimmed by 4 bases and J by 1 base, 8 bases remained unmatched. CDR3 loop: CASSSREQGSYEQYF. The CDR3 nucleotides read TGTGCCAGCAGCAGCCGGGAACAGGGGTCCTACGAGCAGTACTTC.

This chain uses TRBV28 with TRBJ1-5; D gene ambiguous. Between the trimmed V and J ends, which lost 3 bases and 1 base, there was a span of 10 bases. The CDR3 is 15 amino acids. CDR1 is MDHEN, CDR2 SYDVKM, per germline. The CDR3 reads CASSFGGSSNQPQHF. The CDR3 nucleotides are TGTGCCAGCAGTTTTGGAGGGTCCAGCAATCAGCCCCAGCATTTT.

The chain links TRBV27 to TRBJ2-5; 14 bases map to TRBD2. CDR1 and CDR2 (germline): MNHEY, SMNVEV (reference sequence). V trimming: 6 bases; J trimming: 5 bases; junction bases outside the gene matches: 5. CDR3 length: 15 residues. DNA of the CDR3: TGTGCCAGCAGGACTAGCGGGGGGGCCGCGGAGACCCAGTACTTC. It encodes CASRTSGGAAETQYF.

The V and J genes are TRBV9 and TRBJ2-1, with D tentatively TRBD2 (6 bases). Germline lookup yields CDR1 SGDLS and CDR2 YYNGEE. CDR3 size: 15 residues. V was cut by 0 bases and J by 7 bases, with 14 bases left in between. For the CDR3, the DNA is TGTGCCAGCAGCGTAGCTAGCGCTAGCAGGAATGAGCAGTTCTTC. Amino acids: CASSVASASRNEQFF.

The CDR3 sequence is CASSFYRSRSYEQYF. The CDR3 DNA sequence: TGTGCCAGCAGTTTTTACAGGAGCCGCTCCTACGAGCAGTACTTC. This chain joins TRBV28 and TRBJ2-7, with D maybe TRBD1 (5 bases). CDR1 is MDHEN, CDR2 SYDVKM, per germline. This CDR3 spans 15 amino acids. Trimming stripped 3 bases from V and 0 bases from J, with 12 bases between. Supplemented by reference TRBV28 and TRBJ2-7, the full variable domain reads DVKVTQSSRYLVKRTGEKVFLECVQDMDHENMFWYRQDPGLGLRLIYFSYDVKMKEKGDIPEGYSVSREKKERFSLILESASTNQTSMYLCASSFYRSRSYEQYFGPGTRLTVT.

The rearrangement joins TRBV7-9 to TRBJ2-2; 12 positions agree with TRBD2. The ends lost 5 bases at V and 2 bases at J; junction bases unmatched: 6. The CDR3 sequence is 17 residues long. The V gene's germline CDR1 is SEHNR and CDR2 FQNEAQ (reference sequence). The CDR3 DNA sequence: TGTGCCAGCAGCGATACTAGCGGGAGGACAAACACCGGGGAGCTGTTTTTT. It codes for CASSDTSGRTNTGELFF.

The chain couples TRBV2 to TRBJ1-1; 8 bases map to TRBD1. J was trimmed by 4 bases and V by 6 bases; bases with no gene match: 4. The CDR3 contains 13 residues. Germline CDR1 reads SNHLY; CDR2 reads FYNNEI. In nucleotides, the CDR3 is TGTGCCAGCAGAGGACAGGGCCCCACTGAAGCTTTCTTT. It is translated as CASRGQGPTEAFF.

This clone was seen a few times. The CDR3 loop is CASSLNQGSNEKLFF. As DNA, the CDR3 is TGTGCCAGCAGTTTAAATCAGGGCTCTAATGAAAAACTGTTTTTT. The V call is TRBV27, the J call TRBJ1-4; D perhaps matches TRBD1 (5 bases). Germline assignment: CDR1 MNHEY and CDR2 SMNVEV (reference sequence). The germline V and J ends were trimmed by 2 bases and 3 bases, with 10 bases remaining between them. The length of the CDR3 is 15 residues.

The CDR3 is CASSPRQGIPTEAFF. In DNA form, the CDR3 reads TGTGCCAGCTCACCACGGCAGGGGATACCCACTGAAGCTTTCTTT. J is TRBJ1-1 and V is TRBV18; TRBD1 is a possible D gene (6 bases). This CDR3 has 15 amino acids. V dropped 1 base and J dropped 4 bases, with 13 bases sitting between them. Germline CDR1 KGHSH, CDR2 LQKENI.

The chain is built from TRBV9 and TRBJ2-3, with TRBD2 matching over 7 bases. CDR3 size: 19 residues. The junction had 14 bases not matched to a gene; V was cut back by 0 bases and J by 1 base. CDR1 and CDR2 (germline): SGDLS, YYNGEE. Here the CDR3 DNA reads TGTGCCAGCAGCGTAGCTCCAACGGGGGGTCACGGAGGCACAGATACGCAGTATTTT. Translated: CASSVAPTGGHGGTDTQYF.

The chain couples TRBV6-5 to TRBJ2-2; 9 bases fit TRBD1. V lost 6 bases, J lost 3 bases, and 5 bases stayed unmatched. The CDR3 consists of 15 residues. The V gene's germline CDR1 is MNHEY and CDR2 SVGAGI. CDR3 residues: CASSIDRGYTGELFF. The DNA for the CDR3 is TGTGCCAGCAGCATTGACAGGGGGTACACCGGGGAGCTGTTTTTT.

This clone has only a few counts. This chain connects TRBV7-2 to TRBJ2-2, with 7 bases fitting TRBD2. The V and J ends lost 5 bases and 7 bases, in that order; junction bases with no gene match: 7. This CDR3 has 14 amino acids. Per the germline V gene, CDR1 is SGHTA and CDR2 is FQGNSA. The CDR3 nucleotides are TGTGCCAGCAGCCGAGCGGGAATAGGCGGGGAGCTGTTTTTT. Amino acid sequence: CASSRAGIGGELFF.

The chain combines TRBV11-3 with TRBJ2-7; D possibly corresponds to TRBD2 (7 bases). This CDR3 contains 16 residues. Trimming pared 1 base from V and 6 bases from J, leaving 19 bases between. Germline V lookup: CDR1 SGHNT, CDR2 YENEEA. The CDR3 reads CASSLAVGAGAGEQYF. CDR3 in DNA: TGTGCCAGCAGCTTAGCAGTGGGGGCGGGAGCTGGCGAGCAGTACTTC.

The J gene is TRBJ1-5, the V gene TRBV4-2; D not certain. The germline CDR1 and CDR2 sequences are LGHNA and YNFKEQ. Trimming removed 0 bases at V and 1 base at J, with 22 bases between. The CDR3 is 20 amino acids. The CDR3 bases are TGTGCCAGCAGCCAAGATCCCTGGGCCCTGCTCGATCCCAGCAATCAGCCCCAGCATTTT. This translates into CASSQDPWALLDPSNQPQHF.

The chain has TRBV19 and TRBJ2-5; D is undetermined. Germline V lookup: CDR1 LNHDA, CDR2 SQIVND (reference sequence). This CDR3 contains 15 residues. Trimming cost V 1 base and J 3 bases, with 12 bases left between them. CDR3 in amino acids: CASSIGYGTEETQYF. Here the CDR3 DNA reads TGTGCCAGTAGTATAGGTTATGGAACAGAAGAGACCCAGTACTTC.

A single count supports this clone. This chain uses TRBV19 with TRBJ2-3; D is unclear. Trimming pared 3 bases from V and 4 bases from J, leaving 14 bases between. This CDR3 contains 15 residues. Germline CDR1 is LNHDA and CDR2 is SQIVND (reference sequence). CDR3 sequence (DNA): TGTGCCAGTAGTATTAATAGCCTCCCCGCAGATACGCAGTATTTT. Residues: CASSINSLPADTQYF. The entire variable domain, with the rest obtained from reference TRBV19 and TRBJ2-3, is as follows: DGGITQSPKYLFRKEGQNVTLSCEQNLNHDAMYWYRQDPGQGLRLIYYSQIVNDFQKGDIAEGYSVSREKKESFPLTVTSAQKNPTAFYLCASSINSLPADTQYFGPGTRLTVL.

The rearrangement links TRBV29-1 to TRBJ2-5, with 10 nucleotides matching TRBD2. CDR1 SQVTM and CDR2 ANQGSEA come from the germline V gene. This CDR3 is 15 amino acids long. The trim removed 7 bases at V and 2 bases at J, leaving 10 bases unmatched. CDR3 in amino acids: CSARKGTSDQETQYF. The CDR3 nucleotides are TGCAGCGCCCGTAAGGGGACTAGCGATCAAGAGACCCAGTACTTC.

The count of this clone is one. Written as DNA, the CDR3 is TGTGCCAGCAGTTTGTACAACCAGAACACTGAAGCTTTCTTT. The encoded protein is CASSLYNQNTEAFF. This sequence joins TRBV27 and TRBJ1-1; D is unclear. From germline, CDR1 is MNHEY and CDR2 SMNVEV (reference sequence). CDR3 length: 14 amino acids. With 3 bases removed from V and 1 base from J, the gap between germline ends came to 9 bases.

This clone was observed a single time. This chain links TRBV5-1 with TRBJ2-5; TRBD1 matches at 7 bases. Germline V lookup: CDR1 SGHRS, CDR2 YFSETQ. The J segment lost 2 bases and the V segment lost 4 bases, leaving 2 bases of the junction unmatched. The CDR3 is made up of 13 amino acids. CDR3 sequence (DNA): TGCGCCAGCAGCCCAGGGGGACAAGAGACCCAGTACTTC. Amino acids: CASSPGGQETQYF.